This TCR beta chain was found in a study of PD-1 blockade in classical Hodgkin lymphoma (dated by TCRdb to 2020 to 2021). Background on the whole study: Nivolumab dosing was 3 mg/kg intravenously every 2 weeks, continuing until either disease progression or unacceptable toxicity. A peripheral blood immune signature of response to PD-1 blockade in classical Hodgkin lymphoma was defined using TCR beta sequencing and CyTOF. Overall results and qualifications from the work: By C4D1, a significant rise was seen in CD4+ TCR diversity but not in CD8+ TCR diversity (p=0.0027 vs p=0.16), and the rise was most apparent among complete responders (p=0.02). Lower diversity was seen in patients whose nivolumab began less than 1 year after ASCT, and these patients were left out of later analyses so that immune reconstitution would not confound the results. The study covered only a single clinical trial cohort, and the causes of the repertoire differences, possibly disease activity or prior therapy, were still not defined. Among trial patients, those achieving complete response had baseline diversity similar to that of newly diagnosed patients, while diversity was significantly lower in partial responders and progressors. Baseline TCR diversity was reported to be lower in newly diagnosed patients than in healthy donors and to be lower still in relapsed/refractory patients.

Concerning this clone itself: Its antigen target is currently unknown. One base away there is no much larger clone; base qualities are not given.

Germline trimming: 4 bases from V, 2 bases from J; junction bases outside gene matches: 8. The cysteine opens and the phenylalanine closes a CDR3 of 16 amino acids. The sequence is cut down to CDR3 DNA, 48 bases in frame from base 1. From the germline V gene, CDR1 is MGHDK and CDR2 is SYGVNS. Genomic DNA was extracted with the Qiagen DNeasy kit from unsorted PBMCs and from negatively selected CD4+ and CD8+ fractions. TCR beta CDR3 regions were subjected to amplification by immunoSEQ multiplex PCR with primers that anneal to V and J segments. A synthetic immune receptor repertoire was used to minimize amplification bias, and any remaining bias was removed computationally after sequencing. From the authors' description of their analysis: Repertoire diversity was quantified as the Shannon entropy index using custom Python scripts. Unsorted, CD4+ and CD8+ repertoires were analyzed separately, except for combined analyses in which CD4+ and CD8+ sequences were merged in silico. A clone counted as expanded when the clone's frequency after treatment rose at least 2-fold relative to C1D1, and clones undetected at baseline were given a pseudocount of 0.5. Singleton clones were defined as clones with 0 or 1 copy at C1D1, and non-singleton clones were defined as clones with 2 or more copies. Clones expanded in unsorted samples were annotated as CD4+, CD8+ or unknown by matching protein sequences in sorted samples from the same patient. Wilcoxon tests on paired samples were used to test changes in diversity from C1D1 to C4D1. The table was pulled from immuneACCESS by TCRdb, which kept in-frame rearrangements only. Such tables lose some clones; where checked, under half of the loss comes from unresolved V genes, and the rest has no known cause. From that table come the V and J calls and clone size; the DNA was used to work out D and trimming. The sample yields nearly 50,000 clones; around 76% were counted once. 12% of the sample is taken by the ten largest.

The sample's time point, from its label and the paper: cycle 4 day 1 (C4D1), after 6 weeks of nivolumab. All trial patients had relapsed after autologous stem cell transplantation, with cohorts A, B and C differing in prior brentuximab vedotin exposure. The trial cohort comprised approximately 55 patients with relapsed/refractory classical Hodgkin lymphoma whose best overall responses were complete response, partial response or progressive disease. In the multi-cohort phase II CheckMate 205 trial, trial patients received single-agent nivolumab. An independent review committee assessed best overall response by applying the 2007 International Working Group response criteria. Trial PBMCs were collected immediately before nivolumab initiation (C1D1) and during therapy at cycle 2 day 1 and cycle 4 day 1. Peripheral blood was collected in 8 mL Vacutainer Cell Preparation Tubes, from which PBMCs were isolated by centrifugation and then cryopreserved.

This clonotype was obtained from a human donor with classical Hodgkin lymphoma. The material was peripheral blood mononuclear cells (PBMCs), obtained before the fourth cycle of nivolumab. The rearrangement combines TRBV25-1 with TRBJ1-1; the central 9 bases match TRBD1. The CDR3 corresponds to CASSANPGQGNTEAFF. Here is the DNA: TGTGCCAGCAGTGCAAACCCGGGACAGGGAAACACTGAAGCTTTCTTT.